This TCR beta chain was found in a study of Ad26.COV2.S vaccination and SARS-CoV-2 variants. Turning to this clone: In the same sample, other DNA sequences code for this CDR3.

The treatment was: over 15 received Ad26.COV2.S at low or high dose, single or two shots; 5 received placebo; per-sample allocation not given. Sampling occurred on day 63 after the first vaccine or placebo injection. Generated by immunoSEQ multiplex PCR, the TCRdb table keeps only in-frame clones and is missing some. Among 440,000 or so clones, roughly 87% were seen once, and the ten largest hold about 4.4%. The input for sequencing was peripheral blood, taken in a trial of Ad26.COV2.S vaccine versus placebo. The receptor comes from a person between 18 and 65 years old who received the Ad26.COV2.S COVID-19 vaccine or a placebo.

In nucleotides, the CDR3 is TGTGCCAGCAGTTTGGGACTAGCCTACGAGCAGTACTTC. It yields the protein CASSLGLAYEQYF. The V gene is TRBV28, the J gene TRBJ2-7, with TRBD2 matching over 8 bases. Trimming took 3 bases from V and 2 from J; bases not matched to a gene: 0. The CDR3 spans 13 residues. Germline CDR1 is MDHEN and CDR2 is SYDVKM.